A single sample is the source of the 11 T cell receptor beta chains below, sequenced in a study of CD8+ T cells in alopecia areata. Treatment noted: oral pan-JAK inhibitor, 5-10 mg twice daily. Extraction of RNA preceded its reverse transcription into cDNA, which served as the sequencing template. Profiling relied on immunoSEQ multiplex PCR, and the TCRdb table lists in-frame clones only, not all of them. The data show 200,000 or so clones, about 62% seen once. The specimen was CD4+ T cells sorted from blood, collected at week 24, from a patient treated with tofacitinib. These receptors were taken from a human donor with alopecia areata.

The rearrangement joins TRBV27 to TRBJ2-4; D ambiguous. Germline-derived CDR1 and CDR2 are MNHEY and SMNVEV (reference sequence). The CDR3 sequence is 14 residues long. Trimming cost V 5 bases and J 1 base, with 9 bases left between them. The CDR3 reads CASSILRAKNIQYF. The CDR3 DNA reads as TGTGCCAGCAGTATTCTACGGGCCAAAAACATTCAGTACTTC.

The V and J genes are TRBV7-9 and TRBJ2-1; 9 nucleotides align to TRBD1. V lost 2 bases and J lost 7; bases outside the gene matches: 3. CDR3 length equals 14 residues. CDR1 SEHNR and CDR2 FQNEAQ come from the germline V gene (reference sequence). In DNA, the CDR3 is TGTGCCAGCAGCTTAACAGGGGGCCGAAATGAGCAGTTCTTC. Translated: CASSLTGGRNEQFF.

The gene calls are TRBV25-1 and TRBJ2-6, with 7 positions matching TRBD1. The length of the CDR3 is 16 residues. Unmatched junction bases numbered 7, after V lost 4 bases and J lost 4 bases. CDR1 MGHDK and CDR2 SYGVNS come from the germline V gene. CDR3 sequence (DNA): TGTGCCAGCAGTGCCGGCGACAGGGTAGGGGCCAACGTCCTGACTTTC. This translates into CASSAGDRVGANVLTF. Looking up the rest from reference TRBV25-1 and TRBJ2-6 gives the full variable domain: EADIYQTPRYLVIGTGKKITLECSQTMGHDKMYWYQQDPGMELHLIHYSYGVNSTEKGDLSSESTVSRIRTEHFPLTLESARPSHTSQYLCASSAGDRVGANVLTFGAGSRLTVL.

V gene TRBV5-6 combines with J gene TRBJ2-7; a weak D match, TRBD1 (5 bases). The length of the CDR3 is 16 residues. Germline V CDR1 and CDR2: SGHDT, YYEEEE. V was shortened by 0 bases and J by 2 bases, with 15 bases between the two germline ends. The CDR3 coding sequence is TGTGCCAGCAGCTTGGAAGGAGTCAAGGGGACCTACGAGCAGTACTTC. Protein product: CASSLEGVKGTYEQYF.

CDR3 sequence reads: CASSPQVQGQPQHF. The CDR3 bases are TGTGCCAGCTCACCACAAGTACAGGGTCAGCCCCAGCATTTT. The V call is TRBV18, the J call TRBJ1-5; tentatively, D is TRBD1 (6 bases). Germline lookup yields CDR1 KGHSH and CDR2 LQKENI. The CDR3 covers 14 residues. V lost 1 base and J 6 bases, leaving 10 bases between the germline ends.

V usage is TRBV5-4 and J usage is TRBJ2-1; 8 bases align to TRBD1. This CDR3 contains 14 residues. Trimming removed 3 bases from V and 8 bases from J; junction bases left unmatched: 7. Per germline, CDR1 SGHNT and CDR2 YYREEE (reference sequence). As DNA, the CDR3 is TGTGCCAGCAGCTCCCAGGGGGCGATCGATGAGCAGTTCTTC. This gives the protein CASSSQGAIDEQFF.

This chain links TRBV29-1 with TRBJ1-1; 8 nucleotides agree with TRBD1. Germline loops: CDR1 SQVTM, CDR2 ANQGSEA. J gave up 3 bases and V 3 bases, and 0 bases lay outside the gene matches. CDR3 length equals 12 residues. CDR3 amino acids: CSVDRGHTEAFF. CDR3 in DNA: TGCAGCGTTGACAGGGGGCACACTGAAGCTTTCTTT. The full variable domain, rest sourced from reference TRBV29-1 and TRBJ1-1, is SAVISQKPSRDICQRGTSLTIQCQVDSQVTMMFWYRQQPGQSLTLIATANQGSEATYESGFVIDKFPISRPNLTFSTLTVSNMSPEDSSIYLCSVDRGHTEAFFGQGTRLTVV.

The chain has TRBV7-2 and TRBJ2-5, with 9 bases that match TRBD1. V lost 0 bases and J lost 2; bases outside the gene matches: 1. The germline CDR1 and CDR2 sequences are SGHTA and FQGNSA. The CDR3 extends over 15 amino acids. The CDR3 reads CASSLAGTGQETQYF. The CDR3 nucleotides are TGTGCCAGCAGCTTAGCGGGGACAGGGCAAGAGACCCAGTACTTC.

The rearrangement uses TRBV6-6 and TRBJ1-2, with 7 bases matching TRBD1. V was pared by 6 bases and J by 2 bases, with 3 bases of the junction left unmatched. From germline, CDR1 is MNHNY and CDR2 SVGAGI (reference sequence). CDR3 length: 13 residues. The CDR3 DNA reads as TGTGCCAGCAGCAGGGGGGGAAACTATGGCTACACCTTC. It specifies CASSRGGNYGYTF.

The V call is TRBV27, the J call TRBJ2-1, with D unclear. V shed 5 bases and J shed 6 bases, with 11 bases lying between them. Germline-derived CDR1 and CDR2 are MNHEY and SMNVEV (reference sequence). This CDR3 is built from 13 residues. The CDR3 bases are TGTGCCAGCAGTGGCGCTGTAGGCAATGAGCAGTTCTTC. Translated: CASSGAVGNEQFF.

This chain links TRBV27 with TRBJ2-7; tentatively, D is TRBD1 (7 bases). V dropped 7 bases and J dropped 0 bases, with 13 bases sitting between them. The CDR3 has 14 residues. Germline-derived CDR1 and CDR2 are MNHEY and SMNVEV (reference sequence). The CDR3 DNA reads TGTGCCAGCAACGACAGGGAGGCCTCCTACGAGCAGTACTTC. Its protein product is CASNDREASYEQYF.